This T cell receptor (beta chain) was captured in a study of shared clonotypes between healthy human individuals. Profiled with immunoSEQ multiplex PCR; TCRdb holds only in-frame clones, not every one. The sample contains around 1.5 million clones, 95% to 99% of which appear only once. The CDR3 runs to 14 residues. The germline V gene encodes CDR1 SGHRS and CDR2 YFSETQ. Trimming took off 0 bases at V and 5 bases at J, with 9 bases between the two ends. The TCR sequence derives from a man younger than 40 in good health. This rearrangement joins TRBV5-1 to TRBJ2-1; TRBD2 is a possible D gene (5 bases). Sequenced sample: naive CD4+ T cells sorted from blood. Subset in this sample: CD45RA+ positively selected. The CDR3 sequence: CASSLAGSDNEQFF. The CDR3 DNA is TGCGCCAGCAGCTTGGCTGGTAGCGACAATGAGCAGTTCTTC.